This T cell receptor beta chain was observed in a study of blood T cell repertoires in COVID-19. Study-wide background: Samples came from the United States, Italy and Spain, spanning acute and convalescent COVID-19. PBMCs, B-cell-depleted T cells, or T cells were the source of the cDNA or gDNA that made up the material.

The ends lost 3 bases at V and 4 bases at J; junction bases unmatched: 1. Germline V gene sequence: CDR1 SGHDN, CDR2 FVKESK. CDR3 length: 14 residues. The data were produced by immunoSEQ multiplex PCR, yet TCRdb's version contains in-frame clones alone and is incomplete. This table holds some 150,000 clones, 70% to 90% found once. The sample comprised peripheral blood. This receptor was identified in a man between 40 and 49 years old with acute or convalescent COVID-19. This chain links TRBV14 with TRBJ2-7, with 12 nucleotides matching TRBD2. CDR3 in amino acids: CASSHGLAGYEQYF. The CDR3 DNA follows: TGTGCCAGCAGCCATGGACTAGCGGGGTACGAGCAGTACTTC.